Presented here are 24 T cell receptor beta chains from one specimen sequenced in a study of response to subunit inactivated influenza vaccine. TCRdb ran MiXCR on the RT-PCR reads and lists one entry per CDR3 protein. The data show 750,000 to 850,000 distinct CDR3 sequences, less than 20% seen once. The sample in question was PBMCs from blood, obtained roughly 5 days after vaccination. The source of these receptors is a man between 50 and 59 years old who received an inactivated influenza vaccine.

The rearrangement joins TRBV9 to TRBJ2-7; the D is unclear. Trimming removed 0 bases from V and 3 bases from J, with 7 bases in between. The CDR3 loop spans 13 amino acids. CDR1 and CDR2 (germline): SGDLS, YYNGEE. CDR3 amino acids: CASSVGLDYEQYF. The DNA of the CDR3 is TGTGCCAGCAGCGTAGGACTGGACTACGAGCAGTACTTC.

This clonotype turned up a few times. The chain recombines TRBV7-9 with TRBJ2-7; 9 bases line up with TRBD1. Germline CDR1 and CDR2: SEHNR and FQNEAQ (reference sequence). Trimming at V came to 1 base and at J to 3 bases, leaving 7 bases not matched to a gene. The CDR3 totals 16 residues. CDR3 bases: TGTGCCAGCAGCTTAGGGGGGGGACAGGGAATCTACGAGCAGTACTTC. This sequence encodes CASSLGGGQGIYEQYF. Supplemented by reference TRBV7-9 and TRBJ2-7, the full variable domain reads DTGVSQNPRHKITKRGQNVTFRCDPISEHNRLYWYRQTLGQGPEFLTYFQNEAQLEKSRLLSDRFSAERPKGSFSTLEIQRTEQGDSAMYLCASSLGGGQGIYEQYFGPGTRLTVT.

V gene TRBV27 combines with J gene TRBJ2-3; D remains ambiguous. The CDR3 spans 17 residues. Germline assignment: CDR1 MNHEY and CDR2 SMNVEV (reference sequence). V lost 5 bases and J 1 base, leaving 19 bases between the germline ends. CDR3 in amino acids: CASSPHFTRRGTDTQYF. CDR3 nucleotides: TGTGCCAGCAGTCCCCATTTTACGCGCCGAGGCACAGATACGCAGTATTTT.

This clonotype came up a few times. The chain is built from TRBV15 and TRBJ2-1; tentative D call: TRBD1 (7 bases). V was shortened by 0 bases and J by 16 bases, with 16 bases between the two germline ends. The CDR3 sequence is 13 residues long. Per germline, CDR1 LNHNV and CDR2 YYDKDF (reference sequence). Here the CDR3 DNA reads TGTGCCACCAGCAGAGATTACCGACAGGGAGGATTCTTC. It is translated as CATSRDYRQGGFF.

The gene calls are TRBV11-3 and TRBJ1-2; the D gene is possibly TRBD1 (5 bases). The germline V gene has CDR1 SGHNT and CDR2 YENEEA. Trimming cost V 5 bases and J 2 bases, with 15 bases left between them. The CDR3 length is 15 residues. CDR3 DNA sequence: TGTGCCAGCAGCCCTCCCGGGACGTCGAACTATGGCTACACCTTC. This sequence encodes CASSPPGTSNYGYTF.

This clonotype was found a few times. The V and J genes are TRBV7-6 and TRBJ2-1; TRBD2 matches at 11 bases. Germline-derived CDR1 and CDR2 are SGHVS and FNYEAQ. J lost 8 bases, V lost 0 bases, and 6 bases had no gene match. This CDR3 is 16 amino acids long. CDR3 loop: CASSLAVTSGNHEQFF. The DNA for the CDR3 is TGTGCCAGCAGCTTAGCGGTGACTAGCGGGAACCATGAGCAGTTCTTC. Together with reference TRBV7-6 and TRBJ2-1, the CDR3 gives the full variable domain: GAGVSQSPRYKVTKRGQDVALRCDPISGHVSLYWYRQALGQGPEFLTYFNYEAQQDKSGLPNDRFSAERPEGSISTLTIQRTEQRDSAMYRCASSLAVTSGNHEQFFGPGTRLTVL.

This clonotype has a count of ten or more. For the CDR3, the DNA is TGTGCCAGCAGACGCAGACATTTGAGCTCCTACGAGCAGTACTTC. Its translation is CASRRRHLSSYEQYF. The rearrangement joins TRBV7-2 to TRBJ2-7; D gene uncertain. The CDR3 contains 15 residues. Germline values: CDR1 SGHTA, CDR2 FQGNSA. V was pared by 6 bases and J by 0 bases, with 15 bases between.

This clonotype was seen at least ten times. The chain uses TRBV4-2 and TRBJ1-4, with D maybe TRBD1 (5 bases). CDR3 size: 15 residues. The germline V and J ends were trimmed by 0 bases and 6 bases, with 11 bases remaining between them. From germline, CDR1 is LGHNA and CDR2 YNFKEQ. The CDR3 DNA reads as TGTGCCAGCAGCCAAGAAGGAGGGACGTATGAAAAACTGTTTTTT. It is translated as CASSQEGGTYEKLFF.

This clonotype was counted many times. The V and J genes are TRBV20-1 and TRBJ2-7; D unresolved. CDR1 is DFQATT and CDR2 is SNEGSKA in the germline V gene (reference sequence). This CDR3 is built from 15 residues. V lost 5 bases to trimming and J lost 6 bases, with 23 bases between them. The CDR3 DNA is TGCAGTGCTTCAATTGCCGGGCCGCGATCTCGCGAGCAGTACTTC. The encoded protein is CSASIAGPRSREQYF.

This clonotype was observed many times. This chain joins TRBV4-1 and TRBJ2-5; TRBD2 agrees at 10 bases. Germline loops: CDR1 MGHRA, CDR2 YSYEKL. Unmatched junction bases numbered 4, after V lost 3 bases and J lost 3 bases. The CDR3 extends over 15 amino acids. CDR3 region: CASSQTGTSEETQYF. DNA of the CDR3: TGCGCCAGCAGCCAGACCGGGACTAGCGAAGAGACCCAGTACTTC.

The chain carries TRBV21-1 and TRBJ2-7; the D call in the table, TRBD2, was not verified against the DNA. TRBV21-1 is a documented pseudogene. The CDR3 has 15 amino acids. Written as DNA, the CDR3 is TGTGCCAGCAGTCAGTGCCTAGCGCGATGCTACGAGCAGTACTTC. Protein: CASSQCLARCYEQYF.

The J gene is TRBJ1-1, the V gene TRBV12-3 or TRBV12-4, with D possibly being TRBD1 (5 bases). This CDR3 region has 11 residues. With 7 bases removed from V and 3 bases from J, the gap between germline ends came to 6 bases. As DNA, the CDR3 is TGTGCCAGCAAAGGGGACACTGAAGCTTTCTTT. It specifies CASKGDTEAFF.

J is TRBJ2-1 and V is TRBV28; 12 nucleotides line up with TRBD2. Trimming cost V 5 bases and J 8 bases; bases outside gene matches: 10. The germline V gene has CDR1 MDHEN and CDR2 SYDVKM. The CDR3 sequence is 16 residues long. CDR3 protein: CASSQTSGGLLDEQFF. The CDR3 DNA follows: TGTGCCAGCAGTCAGACTAGCGGGGGCCTATTGGATGAGCAGTTCTTC.

This clonotype was observed a handful of times. J is TRBJ1-2 and V is TRBV28; no reliable D call. Germline-derived CDR1 and CDR2 are MDHEN and SYDVKM. The CDR3 totals 14 residues. V was cut by 5 bases and J by 4 bases, with 14 bases left in between. CDR3 region: CASSLEDPIYGYTF. CDR3 in DNA: TGTGCCAGCAGTCTAGAAGACCCCATCTATGGCTACACCTTC.

This clonotype came up many times. This chain links TRBV5-1 with TRBJ2-7; unclear D gene. Trimming left V 6 bases short and J 0 bases short, with 10 bases between. The CDR3 extends over 13 amino acids. Germline V CDR1 and CDR2: SGHRS, YFSETQ. DNA for the CDR3: TGCGCCAGCAATCTTGACGGCTCCTACGAGCAGTACTTC. Translation: CASNLDGSYEQYF.

A few counts support this clonotype. The chain has TRBV19 and TRBJ1-5; D is undetermined. With 3 bases removed from V and 5 bases from J, the gap between germline ends came to 8 bases. Looked up from germline, CDR1 is LNHDA and CDR2 is SQIVND (reference sequence). The CDR3 consists of 13 residues. The CDR3 loop is CASSILIHQPQHF. CDR3 in DNA: TGTGCCAGTAGTATTCTCATTCATCAGCCCCAGCATTTT. Using reference TRBV19 and TRBJ1-5 for the parts outside the CDR3, the full variable domain is DGGITQSPKYLFRKEGQNVTLSCEQNLNHDAMYWYRQDPGQGLRLIYYSQIVNDFQKGDIAEGYSVSREKKESFPLTVTSAQKNPTAFYLCASSILIHQPQHFGDGTRLSIL.

The rearrangement links TRBV18 to TRBJ2-5; D remains ambiguous. The CDR3 is made up of 14 amino acids. The ends were cut back, 2 bases at V and 2 bases at J, with 9 bases in the middle. Looked up from germline, CDR1 is KGHSH and CDR2 is LQKENI. The CDR3 region has the DNA TGTGCCAGCTCACCAGGACGGCCACAAGAGACCCAGTACTTC. Translated: CASSPGRPQETQYF.

In this sample, this clonotype turned up a few times. The V and J genes are TRBV4-1 and TRBJ2-3; TRBD2 agrees at 10 bases. The V gene end was trimmed by 1 base and the J gene end by 1 base; junction bases not matched to a gene: 8. The CDR3 covers 18 residues. Germline V CDR1 and CDR2: MGHRA, YSYEKL. The CDR3 region has the DNA TGCGCCAGCAGCCAAGCCATAACTAGCGGGACCCGCACAGATACGCAGTATTTT. Translating gives CASSQAITSGTRTDTQYF.

This clonotype was counted a few times. The rearrangement uses TRBV28 and TRBJ2-3; 10 bases agree with TRBD2. V gave up 5 bases and J gave up 0 bases; unmatched junction bases: 17. This CDR3 is built from 20 residues. Germline CDR1 MDHEN, CDR2 SYDVKM. The CDR3 DNA reads TGTGCCAGCAGTCCGGGACTAGCGCAACCGACTACTACTAGCACAGATACGCAGTATTTT. It specifies CASSPGLAQPTTTSTDTQYF.

J is TRBJ1-2 and V is TRBV20-1, with 7 bases identical to TRBD1. V lost 0 bases, J lost 5 bases, and 6 bases stayed unmatched. The CDR3 contains 14 residues. Germline CDR1 reads DFQATT; CDR2 reads SNEGSKA (reference sequence). As DNA, the CDR3 is TGCAGTGCTAGAGACCCAACAGGGGAGTATGGCTACACCTTC. Encoded protein: CSARDPTGEYGYTF.

The rearrangement uses TRBV7-2 and TRBJ2-1; D might be TRBD2 (5 bases). The CDR3 totals 12 residues. Trimming shortened V by 5 bases and J by 9 bases, and 11 bases separated the two germline ends. Germline assignment: CDR1 SGHTA and CDR2 FQGNSA. The CDR3 DNA reads as TGTGCCAGCAGCCAACTAGAGGGTGAGCAGTTCTTC. As protein: CASSQLEGEQFF.

This clonotype was seen ten or more times. V gene TRBV5-1 combines with J gene TRBJ1-4; D gene unclear. V lost 4 bases and J lost 3, with 10 bases in between. CDR3 length: 14 residues. The germline CDR1 and CDR2 sequences are SGHRS and YFSETQ. CDR3 region: CASSKTNPNEKLFF. The CDR3 DNA reads TGCGCCAGCAGCAAAACAAATCCTAATGAAAAACTGTTTTTT.

The CDR3 is CASSSSLDNEQFF. The CDR3 DNA follows: TGTGCCAGCAGCTCCAGTCTGGACAATGAGCAGTTCTTC. The chain links TRBV7-9 to TRBJ2-1, with D unresolved. This CDR3 has 13 amino acids. Trimming removed 4 bases from V and 5 bases from J, with 9 bases in between. Germline CDR1 SEHNR, CDR2 FQNEAQ (reference sequence).

This clonotype was seen repeatedly, ten times or more. The chain uses TRBV6-5 and TRBJ1-1; D unresolved. This CDR3 is built from 14 residues. The germline V gene has CDR1 MNHEY and CDR2 SVGAGI. V was trimmed by 2 bases and J by 0 bases, leaving 7 bases between them. CDR3 DNA: TGTGCCAGCAGTTACGGGAGGATGAACACTGAAGCTTTCTTT. Amino acid sequence: CASSYGRMNTEAFF.